This T cell receptor beta chain emerged from a study of shared clonotypes between healthy human individuals. The authors ran the assay at deep level. Measured with immunoSEQ multiplex PCR; TCRdb has only the in-frame clones, and not every one. The repertoire holds some 2,000,000 clones, approximately 95% seen once, with more than 0.1% in the top ten. V dropped 5 bases and J dropped 8; count of bases not matched to a gene: 13. The CDR3 has 15 amino acids. Germline values: CDR1 SGHRS, CDR2 YFSETQ. This receptor was obtained from a man aged 18-30 years in good health. The sequencing input was naive CD4+ T cells sorted from blood. Subset specified: CD45RA+ positively selected. This rearrangement joins TRBV5-1 to TRBJ1-2; TRBD1 matches at 9 bases. The CDR3 bases are TGCGCCAGCAGTGGGACAGGGCTAGAACTCGGAGGCTACACCTTC. The encoded protein is CASSGTGLELGGYTF.